The source of this T cell receptor (beta chain) is a study of CD8+ T cells in alopecia areata. On the study more broadly: Administration of oral tofacitinib to treated patients was at 5 to 10 mg twice daily. Study observations and caveats: Greater clonality was observed in lesional scalp samples, especially alopecia totalis/universalis, versus normal scalp. Among the cells sequenced in scalp samples are also the resident alphabeta T cells of normal skin. The study found that many expanded lesional clones persisted in scalp and blood during tofacitinib.

Following extraction, RNA underwent reverse transcription to cDNA, which served as the sequencing template. Using immunoSEQ multiplex PCR, the repertoire was profiled, and TCRdb retains in-frame clones only, with some absent. Among more than 95,000 clones, approximately 60% were seen once, and the ten largest hold around 5.4%. Of note for this clone: Its target is unknown.

Treatment denoted: oral pan-JAK inhibitor, 5-10 mg twice daily. Germline V gives CDR1 GTSNPN, CDR2 SVGIG (reference sequence). V gave up 1 base and J gave up 10 bases, with 11 bases separating them. The CDR3 is 12 amino acids. Sequences were derived from CD4+ T cells sorted from blood, sampled at week 4, from a patient treated with tofacitinib. This TCR was sampled from a human donor with alopecia areata. J is TRBJ2-1 and V is TRBV30; maybe TRBD1 (6 bases). This CDR3 reads CAWSATGGEQFF. For the CDR3, the DNA is TGTGCCTGGAGTGCGACAGGAGGCGAGCAGTTCTTC.